The table lists the clone carrying this T cell receptor (beta chain) with many counts. This specimen belongs to a study of spatial heterogeneity in lung cancer. Looking at the study overall: The study observed each unique TCR and UMI combination more than ten times on average in raw reads.

In TCRdb, the 5' RACE reads were re-called with MiXCR into one record per CDR3 protein. There are around 45,000 distinct CDR3 sequences in the sample; roughly 13% occur only once, and 55% to 65% lies in the top ten. Time point defined: sample taken at primary tumor resection. The CDR3 is 16 amino acids. Deletions cut 3 bases from V and 4 bases from J, with 21 bases between. Germline CDR1 and CDR2: DFQATT and SNEGSKA (reference sequence). The sequences come from PBMCs, collected at surgery. The chain has TRBV20-1 and TRBJ1-1; maybe TRBD1 (5 bases). The receptor was derived from a male donor with early-stage non-small cell lung cancer. CDR3 nucleotides: TGCAGTGCTAGGCCGGGAAATTCCCCCGGGGGCACTGAAGCTTTCTTT. Translated: CSARPGNSPGGTEAFF.